This T cell receptor (beta chain) is drawn from a study of breast tumors, draining lymph nodes, adjacent tissues. The study's findings and limits: The lymph node origin of tumor T cells was framed as consistent with a hypothesis, not demonstrated. Tumor TCR diversity was below lymph nodes but above nontumor tissue. Tumor and nontumor repertoires were significantly more similar in luminal-like than in basal-like breast cancer. The data were judged consistent with most tumor T cells coming from lymph node and expanding in tumor.

To note about this clonotype: The antigen remains undetermined.

TCRdb independently ran MiXCR on the multiplex PCR reads; one entry per CDR3 protein. The sample lists about 270,000 distinct CDR3 sequences; over 25% were seen once. Trimming cost V 4 bases and J 7 bases; bases outside gene matches: 13. Germline CDR1 and CDR2: SGHNT and YYREEE (reference sequence). The CDR3 loop spans 17 amino acids. Axillary draining lymph nodes of breast cancer patients supplied the node samples. This chain links TRBV5-4 with TRBJ2-2, with 10 bases matching TRBD1. The sequenced material came from axillary lymph node tissue. This TCR was recovered from a female donor with breast cancer. Some clones in this sample may be carry-over from other donors' samples. CDR3 in DNA: TGTGCCAGCAGCGACCAGAGACAGGGGGCGCAAGGCGGGGAGCTGTTTTTT. Its protein product is CASSDQRQGAQGGELFF.